This T cell receptor (beta chain) derives from a study of radiotherapy plus CTLA-4 blockade in lung cancer. Trimming pared 2 bases from V and 4 bases from J, leaving 12 bases between. The CDR3 has 13 amino acids. CDR1 GTSNPN and CDR2 SVGIG come from the germline V gene (reference sequence). The repertoire was sequenced with immunoSEQ multiplex PCR; TCRdb's copy has only in-frame clones and lacks some. Here the sample spans about 120,000 clones, 85% to 90% being singletons. This sample comprised peripheral blood, obtained from a patient treated with radiotherapy plus ipilimumab. This chain joins TRBV30 and TRBJ2-7; D is possibly TRBD2 (5 bases). This receptor was obtained from a human donor with non-small cell lung cancer that progressed on radiotherapy plus ipilimumab. CDR3 coding DNA: TGTGCCTGGAGTCTTGGGGAGCGGTACGAGCAGTACTTC. Protein product: CAWSLGERYEQYF.